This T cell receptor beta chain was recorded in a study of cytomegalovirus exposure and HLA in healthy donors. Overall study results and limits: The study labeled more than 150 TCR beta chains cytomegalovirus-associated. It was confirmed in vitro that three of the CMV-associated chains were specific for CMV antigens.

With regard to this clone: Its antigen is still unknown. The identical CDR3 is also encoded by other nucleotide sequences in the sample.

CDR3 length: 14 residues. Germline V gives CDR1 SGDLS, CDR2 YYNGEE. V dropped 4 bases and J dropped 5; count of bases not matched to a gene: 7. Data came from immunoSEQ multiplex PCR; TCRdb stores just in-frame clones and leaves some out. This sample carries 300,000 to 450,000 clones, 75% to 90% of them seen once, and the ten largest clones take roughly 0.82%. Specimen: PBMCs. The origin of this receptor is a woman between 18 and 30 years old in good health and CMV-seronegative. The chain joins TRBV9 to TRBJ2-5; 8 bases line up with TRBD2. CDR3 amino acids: CASSPGGGGETQYF. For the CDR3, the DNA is TGTGCCAGCAGCCCCGGGGGGGGCGGGGAGACCCAGTACTTC. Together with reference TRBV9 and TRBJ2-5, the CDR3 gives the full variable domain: DSGVTQTPKHLITATGQRVTLRCSPRSGDLSVYWYQQSLDQGLQFLIQYYNGEERAKGNILERFSAQQFPDLHSELNLSSLELGDSALYFCASSPGGGGETQYFGPGTRLLVL.